Presented here are 25 T cell receptor beta chains from one specimen sequenced in a study of T cells in pancreatic ductal adenocarcinoma. Profiling relied on immunoSEQ multiplex PCR, and the TCRdb table lists in-frame clones only, not all of them. This repertoire shows several thousand clones, around 80% found once; its top ten account for 6.5% to 8.5%. The selected patients with pancreatic ductal adenocarcinoma had surgery but no neoadjuvant therapy. Sequencing was done on a sample of pancreatic tumor tissue. The source of these receptors is a human donor with pancreatic ductal adenocarcinoma. The donor label of this sample is uncertain.

V usage is TRBV18 and J usage is TRBJ1-3; D not certain. Germline CDR1 is KGHSH and CDR2 is LQKENI. The CDR3 consists of 12 residues. V was trimmed by 0 bases and J by 4 bases, leaving 1 base between them. The CDR3 DNA reads as TGTGCCAGCTCACCACCAGGAAACACCATATATTTT. This encodes CASSPPGNTIYF.

The rearrangement joins TRBV18 to TRBJ1-2, with 10 nucleotides matching TRBD1. The CDR3 has 14 residues. The V and J ends lost 6 bases and 8 bases, in that order; junction bases with no gene match: 9. Germline V CDR1 and CDR2: KGHSH, LQKENI. The CDR3 protein is CASSVTGGAEGYTF. The CDR3 DNA reads as TGTGCCAGCTCGGTGACAGGGGGCGCGGAGGGCTACACCTTC. Drawing the rest from reference TRBV18 and TRBJ1-2, the complete variable domain is NAGVMQNPRHLVRRRGQEARLRCSPMKGHSHVYWYRQLPEEGLKFMVYLQKENIIDESGMPKERFSAEFPKEGPSILRIQQVVRGDSAAYFCASSVTGGAEGYTFGSGTRLTVV.

The CDR3 region has the DNA TGTGCCAGCAATACCCGGGACCAACAAGAGACCCAGTACTTC. Protein: CASNTRDQQETQYF. This chain connects TRBV2 to TRBJ2-5, with D perhaps assigned TRBD1 or TRBD2 (5 bases each). Per germline, CDR1 SNHLY and CDR2 FYNNEI. V was cut by 7 bases and J by 2 bases, with 14 bases left in between. The CDR3 loop spans 14 amino acids.

This rearrangement joins TRBV6-1 to TRBJ1-4, with 10 positions matching TRBD1. This CDR3 has 17 amino acids. Germline V gives CDR1 MNHNS, CDR2 SASEGT. V lost 3 bases and J lost 0; bases outside the gene matches: 4. As DNA, the CDR3 is TGTGCCAGCAGTGATCCGGGACAGGGGACAACTAATGAAAAACTGTTTTTT. Translation gives CASSDPGQGTTNEKLFF.

This clone was seen only a few times. The rearrangement joins TRBV5-1 to TRBJ2-1; D is ambiguous. The length of the CDR3 is 14 residues. Trimming left V 0 bases short and J 0 bases short, with 4 bases between. Germline CDR1 and CDR2: SGHRS and YFSETQ. The CDR3 coding sequence is TGCGCCAGCAGCTTGGCCCTCTCCTACAATGAGCAGTTCTTC. Amino acids: CASSLALSYNEQFF.

The CDR3 loop reads CASSELYERDRNTEAFF. The CDR3 nucleotides are TGTGCCAGCAGTGAACTCTATGAACGGGACCGGAACACTGAAGCTTTCTTT. The genes are TRBV25-1 and TRBJ1-1, with a weak D call TRBD1 (5 bases). Germline V lookup: CDR1 MGHDK, CDR2 SYGVNS. Trimming shortened V by 2 bases and J by 1 base, and 17 bases separated the two germline ends. The CDR3 covers 17 residues.

This rearrangement joins TRBV5-5 to TRBJ1-1, with D unclear. The V gene's germline CDR1 is SGHKS and CDR2 YYEKEE (reference sequence). This CDR3 is built from 15 residues. V lost 0 bases and J lost 0, with 9 bases in between. The CDR3, as DNA: TGTGCCAGCAGCTTGGGATCTCCAATGAACACTGAAGCTTTCTTT. As protein: CASSLGSPMNTEAFF.

This clone showed up just a few times. CDR3: CASSLRSGTENTGELFF. The DNA for the CDR3 is TGTGCCAGCTCACTACGATCCGGGACAGAGAACACCGGGGAGCTGTTTTTT. The chain couples TRBV18 to TRBJ2-2, with TRBD1 matching 7 bases. Trimming took 4 bases from V and 1 from J; bases not matched to a gene: 9. From germline, CDR1 is KGHSH and CDR2 LQKENI. The CDR3 runs to 17 residues.

This clone occurred a few times. The rearrangement uses TRBV28 and TRBJ1-2; TRBD1 matches at 7 bases. From germline, CDR1 is MDHEN and CDR2 SYDVKM. CDR3 length equals 17 residues. The V and J ends lost 11 bases and 5 bases, in that order; junction bases with no gene match: 23. The CDR3 sequence is CAAAATAGTVALYGYTF. As DNA, the CDR3 is TGTGCCGCAGCAGCAACCGCCGGGACAGTGGCCCTTTATGGCTACACCTTC.

This chain joins TRBV5-1 and TRBJ2-7; possibly TRBD1 or TRBD2 for D (5 bases each). The CDR3 has 15 residues. Germline CDR1 is SGHRS and CDR2 is YFSETQ. V lost 1 base to trimming and J lost 5 bases, with 16 bases between them. DNA of the CDR3: TGCGCCAGCAGCTTGCCCCGGGACCACGGAAACGAGCAGTACTTC. Translation gives CASSLPRDHGNEQYF.

The chain couples TRBV5-5 to TRBJ1-1; D gene uncertain. CDR3 size: 14 residues. The germline V gene has CDR1 SGHKS and CDR2 YYEKEE (reference sequence). The V gene lost 1 base and the J gene lost 8 bases, with 15 bases spanning the gap. In nucleotides, the CDR3 is TGTGCCAGCAGCTTGCCCTGGGGAGGCGCGGAAGCTTTCTTT. Its translation: CASSLPWGGAEAFF.

The V and J genes are TRBV5-6 and TRBJ2-7; no definite D call. Trimming shortened V by 0 bases and J by 1 base, and 2 bases separated the two germline ends. The length of the CDR3 is 12 residues. The germline gives CDR1 SGHDT, CDR2 YYEEEE. CDR3 sequence reads: CASSLESYEQYF. The CDR3 region has the DNA TGTGCCAGCAGCTTGGAGTCCTACGAGCAGTACTTC.

CDR3: CASSLRGVSTDTQYF. The CDR3 DNA reads as TGCGCCAGCAGCTTGCGGGGGGTCAGCACAGATACGCAGTATTTT. The V and J genes are TRBV5-1 and TRBJ2-3; 7 nucleotides agree with TRBD2. V trimming: 1 base; J trimming: 0 bases; junction bases outside the gene matches: 2. Germline V CDR1 and CDR2: SGHRS, YFSETQ. This CDR3 comprises 15 residues.

This chain connects TRBV19 to TRBJ1-4; no clear D gene. The CDR3 is made up of 13 amino acids. CDR1 LNHDA and CDR2 SQIVND come from the germline V gene (reference sequence). The ends were cut back, 5 bases at V and 2 bases at J, with 6 bases in the middle. In DNA, the CDR3 is TGTGCCAGTAGTCTCCTGACTAATGAAAAACTGTTTTTT. Its protein product is CASSLLTNEKLFF.

The chain combines TRBV5-1 with TRBJ2-5; maybe TRBD2 (7 bases). The CDR3 covers 16 residues. V lost 5 bases, J lost 4 bases, and 21 bases lay in between. Germline CDR1 reads SGHRS; CDR2 reads YFSETQ. The DNA for the CDR3 is TGCGCCAGCAGTTCGGAGGGGGGGCCCGGGGGAGAGACCCAGTACTTC. Translating it yields CASSSEGGPGGETQYF.

The chain carries TRBV21-1 and TRBJ2-7; the table's D call, TRBD2, has no DNA check behind it. TRBV21-1 is noted as a pseudogene. CDR3 size: 15 residues. The CDR3 sequence is CASKGTSGSQGEQYF. The CDR3 region has the DNA TGTGCCAGCAAAGGGACTAGCGGGAGTCAGGGCGAGCAGTACTTC.

The chain joins TRBV9 to TRBJ1-2; the D gene is possibly TRBD1 (6 bases). Germline CDR1 is SGDLS and CDR2 is YYNGEE. Trimming left V 0 bases short and J 4 bases short, with 10 bases between. The length of the CDR3 is 14 residues. This chain's CDR3 is CASSVDGTSYGYTF. CDR3 sequence (DNA): TGTGCCAGCAGCGTAGACGGGACATCCTATGGCTACACCTTC.

This clone was seen a few times. This chain connects TRBV7-2 to TRBJ2-3, with D possibly being TRBD1 (6 bases). CDR3 length: 16 amino acids. CDR1 is SGHTA, CDR2 FQGNSA, per germline. V shed 4 bases and J shed 1 base, with 15 bases lying between them. The CDR3 DNA sequence: TGTGCCAGCAGCTCCCTGGGGGCCGCCGGCACAGATACGCAGTATTTT. Its protein is CASSSLGAAGTDTQYF.

This clone is a singleton in its sample. V gene TRBV6-6 combines with J gene TRBJ2-1, with D perhaps assigned TRBD1 or TRBD2 (5 bases each). V lost 1 base to trimming and J lost 3 bases, with 13 bases between them. From germline, CDR1 is MNHNY and CDR2 SVGAGI (reference sequence). The CDR3 is 16 residues long. CDR3 bases: TGTGCCAGCAGTTACTGGCGTGGGACGTACTACAATGAGCAGTTCTTC. Translation gives CASSYWRGTYYNEQFF.

This clone came up a few times. This chain links TRBV19 with TRBJ1-1; no firm D call. Germline V lookup: CDR1 LNHDA, CDR2 SQIVND (reference sequence). The CDR3 length is 15 residues. The V end was cut by 3 bases, the J end by 1 base, with 12 bases between. The CDR3 coding sequence is TGTGCCAGTAGTATCTCCGGCCGACAGAACACTGAAGCTTTCTTT. Protein sequence: CASSISGRQNTEAFF.

This clone was seen only once. This sequence joins TRBV6-5 and TRBJ2-7; D may be TRBD2 (6 bases). V lost 8 bases and J lost 6, with 14 bases in between. The CDR3 is made up of 12 amino acids. CDR1 is MNHEY and CDR2 is SVGAGI in the germline V gene. The DNA of the CDR3 is TGTGCCAGCCGGGGGAAGAACAGCGAGCAGTACTTC. Translating gives CASRGKNSEQYF.

The J gene is TRBJ1-2, the V gene TRBV30; possibly TRBD1 for D (5 bases). The CDR3 totals 15 residues. Germline V gene lookup returns CDR1 GTSNPN and CDR2 SVGIG (reference sequence). The V and J ends lost 0 bases and 0 bases respectively, with 11 bases between them. The CDR3 region is CAWSVRGTANYGYTF. The CDR3 region has the DNA TGTGCCTGGAGTGTACGGGGGACCGCTAACTATGGCTACACCTTC.

The chain links TRBV27 to TRBJ2-3, with D unclear. Per germline, CDR1 MNHEY and CDR2 SMNVEV (reference sequence). V was cut by 0 bases and J by 0 bases, with 4 bases left in between. This CDR3 region has 14 residues. Written as DNA, the CDR3 is TGTGCCAGCAGTTTATCGTGGAGCACAGATACGCAGTATTTT. It specifies CASSLSWSTDTQYF.

The V and J genes are TRBV6-1 and TRBJ2-2, with D unclear. The V gene's germline CDR1 is MNHNS and CDR2 SASEGT. The CDR3 contains 14 residues. V was clipped by 2 bases and J by 3 bases, with 7 bases between them. CDR3 loop: CASSEQPHTGELFF. For the CDR3, the DNA is TGTGCCAGCAGTGAACAGCCCCACACCGGGGAGCTGTTTTTT.

This chain connects TRBV5-4 to TRBJ2-1; D perhaps matches TRBD2 (6 bases). The CDR3 is 16 amino acids. The V and J ends lost 0 bases and 0 bases respectively, with 10 bases between them. Germline V gene data show CDR1 as SGHNT and CDR2 as YYREEE (reference sequence). The CDR3 DNA sequence: TGTGCCAGCAGCTTGGGGAGGCGGGGCTCCTACAATGAGCAGTTCTTC. This sequence encodes CASSLGRRGSYNEQFF. Full variable domain (outside the CDR3, taken from reference TRBV5-4 and TRBJ2-1): ETGVTQSPTHLIKTRGQQVTLRCSSQSGHNTVSWYQQALGQGPQFIFQYYREEENGRGNFPPRFSGLQFPNYSSELNVNALELDDSALYLCASSLGRRGSYNEQFFGPGTRLTVL.